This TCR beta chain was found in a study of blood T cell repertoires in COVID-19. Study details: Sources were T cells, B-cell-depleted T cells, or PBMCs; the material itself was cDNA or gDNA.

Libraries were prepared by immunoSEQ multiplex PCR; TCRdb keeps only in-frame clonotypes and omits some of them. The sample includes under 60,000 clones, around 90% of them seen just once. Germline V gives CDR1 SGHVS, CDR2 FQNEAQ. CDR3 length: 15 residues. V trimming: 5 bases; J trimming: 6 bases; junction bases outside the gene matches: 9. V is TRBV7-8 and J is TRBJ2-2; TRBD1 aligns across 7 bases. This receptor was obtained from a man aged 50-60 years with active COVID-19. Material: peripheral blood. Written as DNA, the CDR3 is TGTGCCAGCAGCCCAACCCCCAGGGGGTCCGGGGAGCTGTTTTTT. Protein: CASSPTPRGSGELFF.